This is a list of T cell receptor beta chains from one sample in a study of T cell responses to AZD1222 COVID-19 vaccine. The protocol was immunoSEQ multiplex PCR, while the TCRdb copy is restricted to in-frame clones and leaves out a portion. The sample holds tens of thousands of clones, roughly 91% seen once. The source material was peripheral blood, sampled on day 0 of AZD1222 vaccination. Receptor source: an adult in good health. CDR3s include the opening cysteine and the closing phenylalanine or tryptophan. D genes are given only for firm matches. Not all rows give a size; the values are once, few, many and, for expanded clones, a class.

v_gene: TRBV30
d_gene: TRBD2
j_gene: TRBJ2-6
abundance: .
CDR3nt: TGTGCCTGGACTAGCGGGGGTATCTCTGGGGCCAACGTCCTGACTTTC
CDR3aa: CAWTSGGISGANVLTF

v_gene: TRBV5-6
d_gene: TRBD1
j_gene: TRBJ2-1
abundance: few
CDR3nt: TGTGCCAGCAGCCCTCGGACAGGCCGAAATGAGCAGTTCTTC
CDR3aa: CASSPRTGRNEQFF

v_gene: TRBV13
d_gene: .
j_gene: TRBJ2-5
abundance: .
CDR3nt: TGTGCCAGCAGCCCCCCCAGTCATGAGACCCAGTACTTC
CDR3aa: CASSPPSHETQYF

v_gene: TRBV6-5
d_gene: TRBD2
j_gene: TRBJ2-4
abundance: .
CDR3nt: TGTGCCAGCCCCCCTCCGGGGGGGCAAAACATTCAGTACTTC
CDR3aa: CASPPPGGQNIQYF

v_gene: TRBV28
d_gene: .
j_gene: TRBJ1-1
abundance: once
CDR3nt: TGTGCCAGCAGGTCCAGGGCCGCAGGAAATGAAGCTTTCTTT
CDR3aa: CASRSRAAGNEAFF

v_gene: TRBV19
d_gene: .
j_gene: TRBJ1-3
abundance: .
CDR3nt: TGTGCCAGTATGGATCAAAGGGCTGGAAACACCATATATTTT
CDR3aa: CASMDQRAGNTIYF

v_gene: TRBV11-2
d_gene: TRBD1
j_gene: TRBJ1-4
abundance: .
CDR3nt: TGTGCCAGCAGCCATCGACCGGGACAGGGGGCGTGGGAAAAACTGTTTTTT
CDR3aa: CASSHRPGQGAWEKLFF

v_gene: TRBV3-1/TRBV3-2
d_gene: TRBD1
j_gene: TRBJ1-6
abundance: .
CDR3nt: TGTGCCAGCAGTGACAGGGGGAATGTTACACCCCTCCACTTT
CDR3aa: CASSDRGNVTPLHF

v_gene: TRBV14
d_gene: .
j_gene: TRBJ1-2
abundance: .
CDR3nt: TGTGCCAGCAGCCAAGGCTACAGATATGGCTACACCTTC
CDR3aa: CASSQGYRYGYTF

v_gene: TRBV11-1
d_gene: .
j_gene: TRBJ2-2
abundance: .
CDR3nt: TGTGCCAGCAGCTTGGGATTAGGTGGGGAGCTGTTTTTT
CDR3aa: CASSLGLGGELFF

v_gene: TRBV7-2
d_gene: TRBD1
j_gene: TRBJ1-4
abundance: .
CDR3nt: TGTGCCAGCAGCGGTCGGACAGGGGCAAATGAAAAACTGTTTTTT
CDR3aa: CASSGRTGANEKLFF

v_gene: TRBV5-6
d_gene: TRBD1
j_gene: TRBJ1-3
abundance: .
CDR3nt: TGTGCCAGCAGCTTGGGGGGACAGAACTCTGGAAACACCATATATTTT
CDR3aa: CASSLGGQNSGNTIYF

v_gene: TRBV4-3
d_gene: TRBD2
j_gene: TRBJ2-3
abundance: few
CDR3nt: TGCGCCAGCAGCCAACGCGGGGGGGCCCACACAGATACGCAGTATTTT
CDR3aa: CASSQRGGAHTDTQYF

v_gene: TRBV6-1
d_gene: TRBD1
j_gene: TRBJ2-7
abundance: .
CDR3nt: TGTGCCAGCAGTGATCTCGGGACAGCATACGAGCAGTACTTC
CDR3aa: CASSDLGTAYEQYF

v_gene: TRBV3-1/TRBV3-2
d_gene: .
j_gene: TRBJ1-2
abundance: .
CDR3nt: TGTGCCAGCAGCGGTTATTTCGGGGGGTACTATGGCTACACCTTC
CDR3aa: CASSGYFGGYYGYTF

v_gene: TRBV4-1
d_gene: TRBD2
j_gene: TRBJ2-3
abundance: .
CDR3nt: TGCGCCAGCAGCCAAGAACACCGACTAGCGGGGGGGCCTGGAGAAGATACGCAGTATTTT
CDR3aa: CASSQEHRLAGGPGEDTQYF

v_gene: TRBV28
d_gene: .
j_gene: TRBJ1-2
abundance: .
CDR3nt: TGTGCCAGCAGACCACAGGGCGGCTTCTATGGCTACACCTTC
CDR3aa: CASRPQGGFYGYTF

v_gene: TRBV7-2
d_gene: TRBD1
j_gene: TRBJ1-1
abundance: .
CDR3nt: TGTGCCAGCAGCTTACTACCCATCGGACAGGGGTTCGGGTACACTGAAGCTTTCTTT
CDR3aa: CASSLLPIGQGFGYTEAFF

v_gene: TRBV25-1
d_gene: .
j_gene: TRBJ2-7
abundance: .
CDR3nt: TGTGCCAGCAGGGCCGATTCTCGCGAGCAGTACTTC
CDR3aa: CASRADSREQYF

v_gene: TRBV18
d_gene: .
j_gene: TRBJ1-6
abundance: .
CDR3nt: TGTGCCAGCTCACCCGGACAGATCTTGAATTCACCCCTCCACTTT
CDR3aa: CASSPGQILNSPLHF

v_gene: TRBV3-1/TRBV3-2
d_gene: TRBD1
j_gene: TRBJ1-2
abundance: .
CDR3nt: TGTGCCAGCCTCGGGGGGACAGGTATCGATGGCTACACCTTC
CDR3aa: CASLGGTGIDGYTF

v_gene: TRBV30
d_gene: .
j_gene: TRBJ2-7
abundance: .
CDR3nt: TGTGCCTGGAGTTTAGGGCACAACTACGAGCAGTACTTC
CDR3aa: CAWSLGHNYEQYF

v_gene: TRBV12-5
d_gene: .
j_gene: TRBJ1-1
abundance: .
CDR3nt: TGTGCTAGTGGTTTGGCCCGGGACGATGCTTTCTTT
CDR3aa: CASGLARDDAFF

v_gene: TRBV4-2
d_gene: .
j_gene: TRBJ2-7
abundance: many
CDR3nt: TGTGCCAGCAGCCAAGAGGCACATTACGAGCAGTACTTC
CDR3aa: CASSQEAHYEQYF

v_gene: TRBV30
d_gene: .
j_gene: TRBJ1-4
abundance: .
CDR3nt: TGTGCCTGGAGCGCTAACAGTAATGAAAAACTGTTTTTT
CDR3aa: CAWSANSNEKLFF

v_gene: TRBV6-5
d_gene: .
j_gene: TRBJ2-3
abundance: .
CDR3nt: TGTGCCAGCAGTTACGCCCTAAGGAGCCCAGATACGCAGTATTTT
CDR3aa: CASSYALRSPDTQYF

v_gene: TRBV27
d_gene: .
j_gene: TRBJ2-5
abundance: .
CDR3nt: TGTGCCAGCAGTTCGGTGGCCTTAGAGACCCAGTACTTC
CDR3aa: CASSSVALETQYF

v_gene: TRBV5-1
d_gene: .
j_gene: TRBJ2-7
abundance: .
CDR3nt: TGCGCCAGCAGCTTGGGGGACGGGGTTTCCGAGCAGTACTTC
CDR3aa: CASSLGDGVSEQYF

v_gene: TRBV23-1
d_gene: TRBD1
j_gene: TRBJ1-2
abundance: .
CDR3nt: TGCGCCAGACCACAGGGGGGATATGGCTACACCTTC
CDR3aa: CARPQGGYGYTF

v_gene: TRBV3-1/TRBV3-2
d_gene: .
j_gene: TRBJ1-1
abundance: .
CDR3nt: TGTGCCAGCAGGAACCCGAACACTGAAGCTTTCTTT
CDR3aa: CASRNPNTEAFF

v_gene: TRBV19
d_gene: .
j_gene: TRBJ2-6
abundance: .
CDR3nt: TGTGCCAGTAGTATTGGGAGGAGGTCTGGGGCCAACGTCCTGACTTTC
CDR3aa: CASSIGRRSGANVLTF

v_gene: TRBV18
d_gene: .
j_gene: TRBJ1-4
abundance: .
CDR3nt: TGTGCCAGCTCACCACGATCAGCGGCAACTAATGAAAAACTGTTTTTT
CDR3aa: CASSPRSAATNEKLFF

v_gene: TRBV7-3
d_gene: .
j_gene: TRBJ1-2
abundance: many
CDR3nt: TGTGCCAGCAGCCCCAGCGGGCCCCGGGGGGGCTACACCTTC
CDR3aa: CASSPSGPRGGYTF

v_gene: TRBV12-3/TRBV12-4
d_gene: .
j_gene: TRBJ1-1
abundance: .
CDR3nt: TGTGCCAGCAGCCGGACAGACATTGAAGCTTTCTTT
CDR3aa: CASSRTDIEAFF

v_gene: TRBV3-1/TRBV3-2
d_gene: .
j_gene: TRBJ1-1
abundance: .
CDR3nt: TGTGCCAGCAGCGCTACCAGGGTCGGCACTGAAGCTTTCTTT
CDR3aa: CASSATRVGTEAFF

v_gene: TRBV19
d_gene: .
j_gene: TRBJ1-1
abundance: .
CDR3nt: TGTGCCAGTGAATCCGCACCAAGGGGCGACACTGAAGCTTTCTTT
CDR3aa: CASESAPRGDTEAFF

v_gene: TRBV2
d_gene: .
j_gene: TRBJ1-5
abundance: .
CDR3nt: TGTGCCAGCAAAAGGGGGATCAATCAGCCCCAGCATTTT
CDR3aa: CASKRGINQPQHF

v_gene: TRBV11-2
d_gene: TRBD1
j_gene: TRBJ1-1
abundance: .
CDR3nt: TGTGCCAGCGCCGGGGACAGGAACACTGAAGCTTTCTTT
CDR3aa: CASAGDRNTEAFF

v_gene: TRBV5-4
d_gene: .
j_gene: TRBJ1-6
abundance: .
CDR3nt: TGTGCCAGCAGCAGGGGGGGGACGAATTCACCCCTCCACTTT
CDR3aa: CASSRGGTNSPLHF

v_gene: TRBV19
d_gene: .
j_gene: TRBJ1-5
abundance: .
CDR3nt: TGTGCCAGTACGCCGGACAGAAGTTTAAATCAGCCCCAGCATTTT
CDR3aa: CASTPDRSLNQPQHF

v_gene: TRBV29-1
d_gene: TRBD1
j_gene: TRBJ1-2
abundance: once
CDR3nt: TGCAGCGTTGAAGAGTTACAGGGGATGCAGGGCGGCTACACCTTC
CDR3aa: CSVEELQGMQGGYTF

v_gene: TRBV4-1
d_gene: .
j_gene: TRBJ1-1
abundance: once
CDR3nt: TGCGCCAGTTACGGGCCGGGGAACACTGAAGCTTTCTTT
CDR3aa: CASYGPGNTEAFF

v_gene: TRBV5-1
d_gene: TRBD1
j_gene: TRBJ2-1
abundance: .
CDR3nt: TGCGCCAGCAGCCCGGGACAGGCCCTACAGTTCTTC
CDR3aa: CASSPGQALQFF

v_gene: TRBV28
d_gene: TRBD1
j_gene: TRBJ1-6
abundance: .
CDR3nt: TGTGCCAGCAGTTCGACAGGGTTTAATAATTCACCCCTCCACTTT
CDR3aa: CASSSTGFNNSPLHF

v_gene: TRBV7-8
d_gene: TRBD1
j_gene: TRBJ1-3
abundance: .
CDR3nt: TGTGCCAGCAGCTCCCAAGACAGGGTTGGAAACACCATATATTTT
CDR3aa: CASSSQDRVGNTIYF

v_gene: TRBV12-3/TRBV12-4
d_gene: .
j_gene: TRBJ2-7
abundance: .
CDR3nt: TGTGCCAGCAGTTTAACAGGATACGAGCAGTACTTC
CDR3aa: CASSLTGYEQYF

v_gene: TRBV19
d_gene: TRBD1
j_gene: TRBJ1-2
abundance: .
CDR3nt: TGTGCCAGTAGTGAACTTCGGACAGGAGGGGGCTACACCTTC
CDR3aa: CASSELRTGGGYTF

v_gene: TRBV4-1
d_gene: .
j_gene: TRBJ1-5
abundance: .
CDR3nt: TGCGCCAGCAGCCAAGTTCTGGGTGGACAGCCCCAGCATTTT
CDR3aa: CASSQVLGGQPQHF

v_gene: TRBV3-1/TRBV3-2
d_gene: .
j_gene: TRBJ2-2
abundance: .
CDR3nt: TGTGCCAGCACCGCGAGGAAGAGGTACACCGGGGAGCTGTTTTTT
CDR3aa: CASTARKRYTGELFF

v_gene: TRBV4-1
d_gene: .
j_gene: TRBJ1-5
abundance: .
CDR3nt: TGCGCCAGCAGCTCATCGACGGTTAGCAATCAGCCCCAGCATTTT
CDR3aa: CASSSSTVSNQPQHF

v_gene: TRBV11-2
d_gene: .
j_gene: TRBJ2-5
abundance: .
CDR3nt: TGTGCCAGCAGCCTAGGGGTAGAGACCCAGTACTTC
CDR3aa: CASSLGVETQYF

v_gene: TRBV28
d_gene: .
j_gene: TRBJ1-5
abundance: .
CDR3nt: TGTGCCAGCAGTTTGTCTTTATCTGGCAATCAGCCCCAGCATTTT
CDR3aa: CASSLSLSGNQPQHF

v_gene: TRBV6-4
d_gene: .
j_gene: TRBJ2-1
abundance: .
CDR3nt: TGTGCCAGCAGTGACTTGGGACGGGGGCGGAATGAGCAGTTCTTC
CDR3aa: CASSDLGRGRNEQFF

v_gene: TRBV2
d_gene: .
j_gene: TRBJ1-4
abundance: .
CDR3nt: TGTGCCAGCAGTGCGGGGGAGAGGAGTGAAAAACTGTTTTTT
CDR3aa: CASSAGERSEKLFF

v_gene: TRBV9
d_gene: TRBD2
j_gene: TRBJ2-2
abundance: .
CDR3nt: TGTGCCAGCACCCAGAGCGGGGGGGCCACCGGGGAGCTGTTTTTT
CDR3aa: CASTQSGGATGELFF

v_gene: TRBV11-2
d_gene: TRBD2
j_gene: TRBJ2-7
abundance: .
CDR3nt: TGTGCCAGCAGCTCATATAGGACTAGCGGGGCCTTAGGCGAGCAGTACTTC
CDR3aa: CASSSYRTSGALGEQYF

v_gene: TRBV6-4
d_gene: TRBD1
j_gene: TRBJ2-3
abundance: few
CDR3nt: TGTGCCAGCAGTGACTCGGGACAGGGGGCAGATACGCAGTATTTT
CDR3aa: CASSDSGQGADTQYF

v_gene: TRBV29-1
d_gene: TRBD2
j_gene: TRBJ2-7
abundance: .
CDR3nt: TGCAGCGTTGATACGACTAGCGGGGGTTACGAGCAGTACTTC
CDR3aa: CSVDTTSGGYEQYF

v_gene: TRBV2
d_gene: .
j_gene: TRBJ1-6
abundance: .
CDR3nt: TGTGCCAGCAGCGGACAGCCCAATTCACCCCTCCACTTT
CDR3aa: CASSGQPNSPLHF